Listed below are T cell receptor beta chains from one sample, sequenced in a study of OX40 agonist ivuxolimab in advanced cancers. The protocol was immunoSEQ multiplex PCR, while the TCRdb copy is restricted to in-frame clones and leaves out a portion. Here the sample spans approximately 86,000 clones, roughly 93% being singletons. Material: CD4+ or CD8+ T cells sorted from blood, obtained in a trial of the OX40 agonist ivuxolimab. These receptor sequences come from an adult with an advanced solid tumor such as melanoma, head and neck, liver or kidney cancer. The CDR3 runs from the conserved cysteine through the conserved F or W. A D gene is named only where the DNA matches it firmly. Some rows have no size entry. The others give once, few or many, or a class for an expanded clone.

j_call: TRBJ2-2
v_call: TRBV11-3
clone_size: once
cdr3_length: 13
d_call: .
cdr3_aa: CASSPRPTGELFF
cdr3_nt: TGTGCCAGCAGCCCCCGGCCTACCGGGGAGCTGTTTTTT

j_call: TRBJ1-4
v_call: TRBV4-3
clone_size: .
cdr3_length: 16
d_call: .
cdr3_aa: CASSQGRAGLNEKLFF
cdr3_nt: TGCGCCAGCAGCCAAGGAAGGGCGGGACTTAATGAAAAACTGTTTTTT

j_call: TRBJ2-7
v_call: TRBV9
clone_size: .
cdr3_length: 14
d_call: TRBD2
cdr3_aa: CASSRLAGVGEQYF
cdr3_nt: TGTGCCAGCAGCCGACTAGCGGGAGTGGGCGAGCAGTACTTC

j_call: TRBJ2-5
v_call: TRBV28
clone_size: .
cdr3_length: 16
d_call: TRBD2
cdr3_aa: CASSPSGIAGQETQYF
cdr3_nt: TGTGCCAGCAGTCCATCGGGAATAGCGGGGCAAGAGACCCAGTACTTC

j_call: TRBJ2-5
v_call: TRBV18
clone_size: .
cdr3_length: 14
d_call: .
cdr3_aa: CASSPYRNQETQYF
cdr3_nt: TGTGCCAGCTCACCATACAGGAATCAAGAGACCCAGTACTTC

j_call: TRBJ2-2
v_call: TRBV9
clone_size: .
cdr3_length: 16
d_call: .
cdr3_aa: CASSVLERAVTGELFF
cdr3_nt: TGTGCCAGCAGCGTATTGGAACGGGCGGTCACCGGGGAGCTGTTTTTT

j_call: TRBJ2-2
v_call: TRBV7-3
clone_size: .
cdr3_length: 15
d_call: .
cdr3_aa: CASSLEVGGSGELFF
cdr3_nt: TGTGCCAGCAGCTTAGAAGTTGGGGGCAGCGGGGAGCTGTTTTTT

j_call: TRBJ2-2
v_call: TRBV7-2
clone_size: .
cdr3_length: 19
d_call: .
cdr3_aa: CASRGAEGRALSLTGELFF
cdr3_nt: TGTGCCAGCAGAGGTGCGGAGGGACGGGCGCTGTCGCTCACCGGGGAGCTGTTTTTT

j_call: TRBJ2-7
v_call: TRBV5-4
clone_size: .
cdr3_length: 15
d_call: TRBD2
cdr3_aa: CASSTGTSGAYEQYF
cdr3_nt: TGTGCCAGCAGCACCGGGACTAGCGGAGCGTACGAGCAGTACTTC

j_call: TRBJ2-1
v_call: TRBV18
clone_size: once
cdr3_length: 15
d_call: .
cdr3_aa: CASSPGRGAYNEQFF
cdr3_nt: TGTGCCAGCTCACCGGGGCGGGGAGCCTACAATGAGCAGTTCTTC

j_call: TRBJ2-2
v_call: TRBV19
clone_size: .
cdr3_length: 14
d_call: .
cdr3_aa: CASRAGAHSGELFF
cdr3_nt: TGTGCCAGTAGGGCCGGGGCCCACTCCGGGGAGCTGTTTTTT

j_call: TRBJ1-5
v_call: TRBV19
clone_size: .
cdr3_length: 18
d_call: TRBD1
cdr3_aa: CASSKPGQGARSNQPQHF
cdr3_nt: TGTGCCAGTAGTAAACCGGGACAGGGGGCTAGAAGCAATCAGCCCCAGCATTTT

j_call: TRBJ2-3
v_call: TRBV15
clone_size: .
cdr3_length: 16
d_call: .
cdr3_aa: CATSRGAGTPTDTQYF
cdr3_nt: TGTGCCACCAGCAGAGGAGCGGGTACGCCCACAGATACGCAGTATTTT

j_call: TRBJ2-7
v_call: TRBV19
clone_size: .
cdr3_length: 14
d_call: .
cdr3_aa: CASSGGGGRSEQYF
cdr3_nt: TGTGCCAGTAGTGGAGGAGGGGGGCGTAGCGAGCAGTACTTC

j_call: TRBJ1-1
v_call: TRBV5-1
clone_size: .
cdr3_length: 15
d_call: .
cdr3_aa: CASSLGGRGGTETFF
cdr3_nt: TGCGCCAGCAGCTTGGGGGGCCGCGGTGGCACTGAAACTTTCTTT

j_call: TRBJ2-7
v_call: TRBV7-9
clone_size: few
cdr3_length: 15
d_call: TRBD2
cdr3_aa: CASSTLAGSGYEQYF
cdr3_nt: TGTGCCAGCAGCACCCTAGCGGGGTCGGGGTACGAGCAGTACTTC

j_call: TRBJ2-1
v_call: TRBV25-1
clone_size: .
cdr3_length: 13
d_call: .
cdr3_aa: CASRNAGRDEQFF
cdr3_nt: TGTGCCAGCAGGAATGCGGGACGGGATGAGCAGTTCTTC

j_call: TRBJ1-2
v_call: TRBV6-1
clone_size: .
cdr3_length: 14
d_call: .
cdr3_aa: CASSELSLGYGYTF
cdr3_nt: TGTGCCAGCAGTGAATTGTCTCTCGGGTATGGCTACACCTTC

j_call: TRBJ2-1
v_call: TRBV7-2
clone_size: .
cdr3_length: 16
d_call: .
cdr3_aa: CASSLGGGSRYNEQFF
cdr3_nt: TGTGCCAGCAGCTTAGGAGGCGGGTCTCGATACAATGAGCAGTTCTTC

j_call: TRBJ1-1
v_call: TRBV6-4
clone_size: .
cdr3_length: 15
d_call: .
cdr3_aa: CASSSPAGVDTEAFF
cdr3_nt: TGTGCCAGCAGTTCTCCTGCAGGGGTAGATACTGAAGCTTTCTTT

j_call: TRBJ1-4
v_call: TRBV2
clone_size: .
cdr3_length: 14
d_call: .
cdr3_aa: CASSVGVTAEKLFF
cdr3_nt: TGTGCCAGCAGTGTAGGGGTTACCGCGGAAAAACTGTTTTTT

j_call: TRBJ2-3
v_call: TRBV7-8
clone_size: once
cdr3_length: 14
d_call: TRBD2
cdr3_aa: CASVLAGVGDTQYF
cdr3_nt: TGTGCCAGCGTACTAGCGGGGGTGGGAGATACGCAGTATTTT